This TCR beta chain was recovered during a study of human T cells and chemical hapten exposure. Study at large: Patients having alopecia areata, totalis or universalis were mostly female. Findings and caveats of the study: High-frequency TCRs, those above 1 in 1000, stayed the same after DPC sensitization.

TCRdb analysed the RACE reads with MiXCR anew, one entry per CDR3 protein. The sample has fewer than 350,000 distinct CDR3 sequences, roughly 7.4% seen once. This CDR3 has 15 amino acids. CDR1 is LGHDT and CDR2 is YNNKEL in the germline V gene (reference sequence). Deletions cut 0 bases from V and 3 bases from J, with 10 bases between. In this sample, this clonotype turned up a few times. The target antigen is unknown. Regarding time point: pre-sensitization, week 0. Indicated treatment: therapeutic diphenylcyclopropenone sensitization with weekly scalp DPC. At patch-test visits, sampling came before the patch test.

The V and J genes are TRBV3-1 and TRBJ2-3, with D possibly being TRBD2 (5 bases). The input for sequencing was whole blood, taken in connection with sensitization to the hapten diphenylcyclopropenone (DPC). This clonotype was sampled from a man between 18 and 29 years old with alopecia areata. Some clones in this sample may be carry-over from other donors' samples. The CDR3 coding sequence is TGTGCCAGCAGCCAAGACGGGGTGCGGACAGATACGCAGTATTTT. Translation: CASSQDGVRTDTQYF.